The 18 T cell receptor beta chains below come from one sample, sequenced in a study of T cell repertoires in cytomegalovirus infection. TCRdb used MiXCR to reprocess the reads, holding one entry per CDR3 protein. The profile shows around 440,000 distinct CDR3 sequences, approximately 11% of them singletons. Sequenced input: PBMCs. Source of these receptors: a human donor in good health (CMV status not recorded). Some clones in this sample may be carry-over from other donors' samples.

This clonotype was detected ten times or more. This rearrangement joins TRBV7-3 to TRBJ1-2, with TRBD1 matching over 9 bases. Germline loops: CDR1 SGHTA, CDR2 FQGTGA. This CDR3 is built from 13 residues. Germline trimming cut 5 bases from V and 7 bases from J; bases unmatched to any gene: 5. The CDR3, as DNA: TGTGCCAGCAGCCCGGGGACAGGGACTGGCTACACCTTC. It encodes CASSPGTGTGYTF.

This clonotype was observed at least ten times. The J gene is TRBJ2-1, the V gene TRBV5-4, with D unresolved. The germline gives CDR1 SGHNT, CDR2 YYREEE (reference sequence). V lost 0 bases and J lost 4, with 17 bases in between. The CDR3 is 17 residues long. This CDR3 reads CASSLALILRRYNEQFF. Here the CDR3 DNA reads TGTGCCAGCAGCTTGGCCTTGATACTAAGGCGGTACAATGAGCAGTTCTTC. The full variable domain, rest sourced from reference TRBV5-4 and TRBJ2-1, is ETGVTQSPTHLIKTRGQQVTLRCSSQSGHNTVSWYQQALGQGPQFIFQYYREEENGRGNFPPRFSGLQFPNYSSELNVNALELDDSALYLCASSLALILRRYNEQFFGPGTRLTVL.

This chain's CDR3 is CSVLAPSGGASEETQYF. CDR3 DNA: TGCAGCGTTTTGGCTCCGAGCGGGGGGGCCTCCGAGGAGACCCAGTACTTC. The rearrangement joins TRBV29-1 to TRBJ2-5; 10 nucleotides agree with TRBD2. This CDR3 region has 17 residues. The germline CDR1 and CDR2 sequences are SQVTM and ANQGSEA. The V and J ends lost 5 bases and 5 bases, in that order; junction bases with no gene match: 17.

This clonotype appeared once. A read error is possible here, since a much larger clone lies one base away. The CDR3, as DNA: TGTGCCAGCAGTCCTCGACTAGCGGGAGCCAATTACGGGCAGTACTTC. Translating gives CASSPRLAGANYGQYF. The V call is TRBV12-3 or TRBV12-4, the J call TRBJ2-7; 12 bases are a match to TRBD2. This CDR3 spans 16 amino acids.

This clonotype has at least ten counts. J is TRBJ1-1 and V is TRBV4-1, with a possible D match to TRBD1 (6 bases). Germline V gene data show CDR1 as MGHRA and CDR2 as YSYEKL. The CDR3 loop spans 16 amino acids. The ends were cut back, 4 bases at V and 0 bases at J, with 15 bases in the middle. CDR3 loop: CASSLGTSLMNTEAFF. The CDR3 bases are TGCGCCAGCAGCCTTGGGACAAGTCTAATGAACACTGAAGCTTTCTTT.

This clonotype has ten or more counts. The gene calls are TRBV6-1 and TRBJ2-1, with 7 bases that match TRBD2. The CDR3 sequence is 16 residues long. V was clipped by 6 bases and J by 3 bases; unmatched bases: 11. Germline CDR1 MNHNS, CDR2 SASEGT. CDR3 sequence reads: CASRGEGWAYYNEQFF. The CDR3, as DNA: TGTGCCAGCAGGGGGGAGGGTTGGGCCTACTACAATGAGCAGTTCTTC.

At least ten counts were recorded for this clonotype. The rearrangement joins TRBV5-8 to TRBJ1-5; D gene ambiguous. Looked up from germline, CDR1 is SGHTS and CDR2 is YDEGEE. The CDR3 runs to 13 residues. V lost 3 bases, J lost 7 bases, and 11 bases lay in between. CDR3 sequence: CASSSRDSQPQHF. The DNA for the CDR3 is TGTGCCAGCAGCTCTCGGGATAGCCAGCCCCAGCATTTT.

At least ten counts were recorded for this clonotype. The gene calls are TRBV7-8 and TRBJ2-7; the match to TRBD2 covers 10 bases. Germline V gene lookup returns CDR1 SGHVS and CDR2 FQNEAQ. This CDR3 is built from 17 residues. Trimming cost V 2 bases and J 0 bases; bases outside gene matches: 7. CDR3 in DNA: TGTGCCAGCAGCTTAAGCAGGACTAGCGGAAGCTCCTACGAGCAGTACTTC. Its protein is CASSLSRTSGSSYEQYF.

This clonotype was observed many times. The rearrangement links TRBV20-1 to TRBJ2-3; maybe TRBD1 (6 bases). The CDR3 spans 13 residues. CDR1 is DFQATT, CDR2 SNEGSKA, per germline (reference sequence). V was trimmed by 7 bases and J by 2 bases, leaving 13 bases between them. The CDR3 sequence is CSGRDTLTDTQYF. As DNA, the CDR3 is TGCAGTGGCCGGGACACCCTCACAGATACGCAGTATTTT.

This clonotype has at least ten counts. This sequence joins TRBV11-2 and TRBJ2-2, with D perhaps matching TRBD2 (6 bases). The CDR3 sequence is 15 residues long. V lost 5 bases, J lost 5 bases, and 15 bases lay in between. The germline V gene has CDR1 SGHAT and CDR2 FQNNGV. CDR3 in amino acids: CASSSPLAFTGELFF. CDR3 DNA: TGTGCCAGCAGCAGTCCACTAGCTTTTACCGGGGAGCTGTTTTTT.

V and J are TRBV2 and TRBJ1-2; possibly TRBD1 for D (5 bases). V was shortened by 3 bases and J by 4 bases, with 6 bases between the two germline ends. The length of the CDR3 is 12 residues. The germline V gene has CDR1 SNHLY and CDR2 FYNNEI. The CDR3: CASSEGPYGYTF. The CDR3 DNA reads TGTGCCAGCAGTGAGGGACCCTATGGCTACACCTTC.

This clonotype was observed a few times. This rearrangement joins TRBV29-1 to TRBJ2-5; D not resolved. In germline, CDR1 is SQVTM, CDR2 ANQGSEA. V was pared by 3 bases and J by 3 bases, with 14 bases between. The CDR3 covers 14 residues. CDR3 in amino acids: CSVEGRTAKETQYF. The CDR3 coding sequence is TGCAGCGTTGAGGGCAGGACGGCGAAAGAGACCCAGTACTTC.

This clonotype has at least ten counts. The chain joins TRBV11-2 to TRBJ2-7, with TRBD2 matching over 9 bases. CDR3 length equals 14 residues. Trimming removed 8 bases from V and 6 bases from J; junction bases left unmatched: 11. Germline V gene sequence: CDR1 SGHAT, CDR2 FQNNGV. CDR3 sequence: CASARGGGAAEQYF. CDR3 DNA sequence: TGTGCCAGCGCTAGGGGCGGGGGGGCTGCCGAGCAGTACTTC.

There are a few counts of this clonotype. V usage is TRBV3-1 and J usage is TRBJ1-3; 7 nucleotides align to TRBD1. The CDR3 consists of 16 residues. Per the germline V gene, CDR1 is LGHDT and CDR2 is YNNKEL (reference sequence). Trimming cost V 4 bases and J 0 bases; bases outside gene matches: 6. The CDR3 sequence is CASSLQTGISGNTIYF. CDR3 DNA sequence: TGTGCCAGCAGCCTGCAGACAGGGATCTCTGGAAACACCATATATTTT.

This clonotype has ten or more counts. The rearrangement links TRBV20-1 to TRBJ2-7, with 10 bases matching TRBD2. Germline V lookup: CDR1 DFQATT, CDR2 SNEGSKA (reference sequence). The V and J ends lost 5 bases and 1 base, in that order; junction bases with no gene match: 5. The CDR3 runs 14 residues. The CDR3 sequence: CSALKTSGSYEQYF. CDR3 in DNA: TGCAGTGCTTTAAAGACTAGCGGGTCCTACGAGCAGTACTTC.

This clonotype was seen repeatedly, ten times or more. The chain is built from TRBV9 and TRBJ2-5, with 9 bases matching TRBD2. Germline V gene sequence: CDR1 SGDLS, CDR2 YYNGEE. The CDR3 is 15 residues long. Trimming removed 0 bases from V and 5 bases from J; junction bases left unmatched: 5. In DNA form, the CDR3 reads TGTGCCAGCAGCGTAGGGCTAGCGGGGATGGAGACCCAGTACTTC. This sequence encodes CASSVGLAGMETQYF.

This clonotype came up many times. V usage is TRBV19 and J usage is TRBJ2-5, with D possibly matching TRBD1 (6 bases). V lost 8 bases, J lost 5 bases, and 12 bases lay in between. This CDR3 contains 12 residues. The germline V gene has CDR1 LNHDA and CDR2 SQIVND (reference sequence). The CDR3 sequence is CASRERGETQYF. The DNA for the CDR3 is TGTGCCAGTCGCGAGAGGGGGGAGACCCAGTACTTC.

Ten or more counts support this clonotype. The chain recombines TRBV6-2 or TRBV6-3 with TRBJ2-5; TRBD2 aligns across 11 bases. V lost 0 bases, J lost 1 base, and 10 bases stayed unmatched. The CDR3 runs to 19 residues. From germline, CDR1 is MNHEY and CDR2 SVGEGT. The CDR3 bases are TGTGCCAGCAGTTACTCGAGGAGGACTAGCGGGCGATTCCAAGAGACCCAGTACTTC. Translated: CASSYSRRTSGRFQETQYF.